The sequence of this T cell receptor beta chain was determined in a study of shared clonotypes between healthy human individuals. Measured with immunoSEQ multiplex PCR; TCRdb has only the in-frame clones, and not every one. The table shows about 1.5 million clones, with 95% to 99% occurring only once. Whole-study findings and limits: Several donors held approximately 4.6% of naive CD4 clonotypes in common. An effect of sequencing depth on clonotype sharing among donors was expected. What naive subsets generally showed was a larger estimated richness than memory subsets showed.

In its sample, this clone was seen once. What it binds is not known. Every contributor of samples was a Caucasian grown-up residing in Nashville, Tennessee. CDR1 SNHLY and CDR2 FYNNEI come from the germline V gene. The CDR3 consists of 11 residues. Trimming left V 10 bases short and J 5 bases short, with 11 bases between. This chain uses TRBV2 with TRBJ2-5, with unresolved D. The sequencing sample was made of naive CD4+ T cells sorted from blood. The subset denotes: CD45RA+ positively selected. This clonotype was sampled from a man aged 25-45 years in good health. CDR3 DNA: TGTGCCACCACACTCCAGGAGACCCAGTACTTC. It yields the protein CATTLQETQYF.